This T cell receptor (beta chain) was captured by sequencing in a study of OX40 agonist ivuxolimab in advanced cancers. Study-level background: Subjects had a mean age of 60 years, with a range of 23 to 79; approximately 83% were male.

Whole-study results and caveats: In a subset of nonresponders, normalized T-cell clonal expansion was also low.

For this clone: The target antigen is unknown.

Clones were sequenced by immunoSEQ multiplex PCR, and TCRdb holds only the in-frame ones, with some missing. The sample lists 48,000 or so clones, about 81% seen once, with around 1.1% in the top ten. Germline V lookup: CDR1 SNHLY, CDR2 FYNNEI. The CDR3 has 15 residues. Trimming took off 5 bases at V and 3 bases at J, with 14 bases between the two ends. The sequence derives from an adult with an advanced solid tumor such as melanoma, head and neck, liver or kidney cancer. This sequence joins TRBV2 and TRBJ1-5, with a tentative D call TRBD1 (6 bases). The material sequenced was CD4+ or CD8+ T cells sorted from blood, taken in a trial of the OX40 agonist ivuxolimab. CDR3: CASSYSGTTNQPQHF. CDR3 bases: TGTGCCAGCAGTTACTCCGGGACAACCAATCAGCCCCAGCATTTT.